This TCR beta chain stems from a study of identical twins. TCRdb re-derived calls from the 5' RACE reads in MiXCR, one entry per CDR3 protein. Altogether 1.5 million to 2 million distinct CDR3 sequences are present, roughly 35% being singletons, with the ten largest covering around 0.3%. Trimming cost V 5 bases and J 6 bases, with 8 bases left between them. The CDR3 sequence is 13 residues long. Germline V gene sequence: CDR1 SSHAT, CDR2 FNYEAQ (reference sequence). Material: cord blood. The clonotype originates from a newborn girl in good health. The chain links TRBV7-7 to TRBJ1-6; D gene uncertain. Written as DNA, the CDR3 is TGTGCCAGCAGCCCCAGTGTTAATTCACCCCTCCACTTT. This translates into CASSPSVNSPLHF.